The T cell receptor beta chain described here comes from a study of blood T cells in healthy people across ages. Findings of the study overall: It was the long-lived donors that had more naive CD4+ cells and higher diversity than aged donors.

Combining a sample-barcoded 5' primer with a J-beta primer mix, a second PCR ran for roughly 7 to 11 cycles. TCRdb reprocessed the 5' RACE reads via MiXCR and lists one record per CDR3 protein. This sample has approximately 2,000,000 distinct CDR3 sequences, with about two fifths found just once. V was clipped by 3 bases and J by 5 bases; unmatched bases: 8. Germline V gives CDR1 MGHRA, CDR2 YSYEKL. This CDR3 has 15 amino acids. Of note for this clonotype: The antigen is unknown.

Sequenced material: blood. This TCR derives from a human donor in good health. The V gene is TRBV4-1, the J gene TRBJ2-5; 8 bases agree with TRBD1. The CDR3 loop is CASSHRTGLYETQYF. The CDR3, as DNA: TGCGCCAGCAGCCACCGGACAGGGCTTTACGAGACCCAGTACTTC.